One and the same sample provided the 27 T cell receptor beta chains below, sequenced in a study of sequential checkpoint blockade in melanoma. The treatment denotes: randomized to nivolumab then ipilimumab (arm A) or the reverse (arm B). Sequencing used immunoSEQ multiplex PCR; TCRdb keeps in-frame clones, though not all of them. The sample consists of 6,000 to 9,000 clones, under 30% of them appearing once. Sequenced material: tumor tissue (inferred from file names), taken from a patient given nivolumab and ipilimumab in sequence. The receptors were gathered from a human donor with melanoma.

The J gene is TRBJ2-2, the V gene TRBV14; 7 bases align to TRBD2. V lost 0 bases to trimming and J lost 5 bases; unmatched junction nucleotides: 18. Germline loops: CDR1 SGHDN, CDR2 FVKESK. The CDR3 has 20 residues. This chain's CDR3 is CASSQDYAFRGGRDTGELFF. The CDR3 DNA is TGTGCCAGCAGCCAAGATTATGCGTTTCGGGGCGGGAGAGATACCGGGGAGCTGTTTTTT. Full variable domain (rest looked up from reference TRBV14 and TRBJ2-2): EAGVTQFPSHSVIEKGQTVTLRCDPISGHDNLYWYRRVMGKEIKFLLHFVKESKQDESGMPNNRFLAERTGGTYSTLKVQPAELEDSGVYFCASSQDYAFRGGRDTGELFFGEGSRLTVL.

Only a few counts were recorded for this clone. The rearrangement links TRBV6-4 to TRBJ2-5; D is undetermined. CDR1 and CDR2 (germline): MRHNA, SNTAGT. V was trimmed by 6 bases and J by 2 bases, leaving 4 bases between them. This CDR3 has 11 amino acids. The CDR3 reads CASRRQETQYF. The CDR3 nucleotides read TGTGCCAGCAGAAGACAAGAGACCCAGTACTTC.

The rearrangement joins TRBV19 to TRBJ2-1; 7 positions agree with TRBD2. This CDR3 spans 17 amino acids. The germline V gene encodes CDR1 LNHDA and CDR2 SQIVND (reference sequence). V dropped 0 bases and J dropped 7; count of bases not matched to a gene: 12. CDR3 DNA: TGTGCCAGTAGTATAGACCCCCCCGGACTAGGGTGGAATGAGCAGTTCTTC. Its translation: CASSIDPPGLGWNEQFF.

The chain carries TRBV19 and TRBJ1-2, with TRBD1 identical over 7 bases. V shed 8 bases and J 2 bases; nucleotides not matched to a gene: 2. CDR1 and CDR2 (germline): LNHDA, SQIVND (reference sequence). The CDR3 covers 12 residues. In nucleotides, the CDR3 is TGTGCCAGTTCCAGGGGGAACTATGGCTACACCTTC. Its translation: CASSRGNYGYTF.

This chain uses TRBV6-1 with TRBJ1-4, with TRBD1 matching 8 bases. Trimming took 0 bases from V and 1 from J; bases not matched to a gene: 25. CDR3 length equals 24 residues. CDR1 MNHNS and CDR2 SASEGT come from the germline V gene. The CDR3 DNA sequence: TGTGCCAGCAGTGAAGCGCTTCGGTTCGTAGACAGGGGAGGCTATCGGTTAACTAATGAAAAACTGTTTTTT. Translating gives CASSEALRFVDRGGYRLTNEKLFF.

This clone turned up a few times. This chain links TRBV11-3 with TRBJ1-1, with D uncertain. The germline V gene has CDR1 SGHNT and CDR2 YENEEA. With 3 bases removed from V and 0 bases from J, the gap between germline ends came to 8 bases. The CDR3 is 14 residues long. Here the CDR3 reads CASSFYDVNTEAFF. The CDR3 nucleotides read TGTGCCAGCAGCTTTTATGACGTGAACACTGAAGCTTTCTTT.

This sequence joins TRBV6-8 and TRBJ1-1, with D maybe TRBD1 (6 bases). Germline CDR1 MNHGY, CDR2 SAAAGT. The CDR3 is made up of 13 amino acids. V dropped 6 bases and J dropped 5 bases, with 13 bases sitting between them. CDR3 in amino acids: CASRKQGLTEAFF. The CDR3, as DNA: TGTGCCAGCAGGAAACAGGGTTTGACTGAAGCTTTCTTT.

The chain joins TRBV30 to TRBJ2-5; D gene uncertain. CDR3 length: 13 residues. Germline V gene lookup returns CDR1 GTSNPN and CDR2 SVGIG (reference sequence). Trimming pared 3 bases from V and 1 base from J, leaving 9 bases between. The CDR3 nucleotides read TGTGCCTGGAGCTTCGGCGGCCAAGAGACCCAGTACTTC. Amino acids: CAWSFGGQETQYF. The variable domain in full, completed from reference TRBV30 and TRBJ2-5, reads SQTIHQWPATLVQPVGSPLSLECTVEGTSNPNLYWYRQAAGRGLQLLFYSVGIGQISSEVPQNLSASRPQDRQFILSSKKLLLSDSGFYLCAWSFGGQETQYFGPGTRLLVL.

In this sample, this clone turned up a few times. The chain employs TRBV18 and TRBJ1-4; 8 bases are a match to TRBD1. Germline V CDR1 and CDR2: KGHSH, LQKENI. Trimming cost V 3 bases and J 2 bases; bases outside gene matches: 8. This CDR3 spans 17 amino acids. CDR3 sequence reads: CASSPGTGRSTNEKLFF. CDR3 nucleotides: TGTGCCAGCTCACCCGGGACAGGTCGGTCGACTAATGAAAAACTGTTTTTT.

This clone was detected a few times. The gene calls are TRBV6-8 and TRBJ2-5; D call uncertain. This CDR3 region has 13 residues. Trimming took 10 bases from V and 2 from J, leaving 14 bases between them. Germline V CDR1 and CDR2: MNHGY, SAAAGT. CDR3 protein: CATETQVQETQYF. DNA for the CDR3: TGTGCCACAGAAACGCAGGTTCAAGAGACCCAGTACTTC.

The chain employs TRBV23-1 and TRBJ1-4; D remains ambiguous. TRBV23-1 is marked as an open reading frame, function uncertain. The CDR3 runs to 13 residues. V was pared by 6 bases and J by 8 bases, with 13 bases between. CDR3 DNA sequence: TGCGCCAGCAGCAAGGATGGAGGCGAAAAACTGTTTTTT. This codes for CASSKDGGEKLFF.

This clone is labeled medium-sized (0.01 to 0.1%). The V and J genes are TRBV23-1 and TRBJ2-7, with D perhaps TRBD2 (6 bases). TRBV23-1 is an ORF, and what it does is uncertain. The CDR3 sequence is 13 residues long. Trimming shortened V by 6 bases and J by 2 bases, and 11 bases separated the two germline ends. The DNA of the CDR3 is TGCGCCAGCAGCCAAGGCGGGACCTACGAGCAGTACTTC. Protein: CASSQGGTYEQYF.

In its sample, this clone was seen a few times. The CDR3 coding sequence is TGTGCCAGCAGTCAACAGGGGAGCGGCTACACCTTC. Residues: CASSQQGSGYTF. This sequence joins TRBV28 and TRBJ1-2; 7 positions match TRBD1. With 5 bases clipped from V and 8 bases from J, the junction kept 5 bases outside the gene matches. The CDR3 runs to 12 residues. Germline V gives CDR1 MDHEN, CDR2 SYDVKM.

CDR3 loop: CATSSGTGWAQPQHF. CDR3 coding DNA: TGTGCCACCAGCAGCGGGACAGGGTGGGCTCAGCCCCAGCATTTT. This sequence joins TRBV15 and TRBJ1-5; 9 bases are a match to TRBD1. Trimming took 3 bases from V and 6 from J; bases not matched to a gene: 6. The CDR3 is made up of 15 amino acids. CDR1 and CDR2 (germline): LNHNV, YYDKDF (reference sequence).

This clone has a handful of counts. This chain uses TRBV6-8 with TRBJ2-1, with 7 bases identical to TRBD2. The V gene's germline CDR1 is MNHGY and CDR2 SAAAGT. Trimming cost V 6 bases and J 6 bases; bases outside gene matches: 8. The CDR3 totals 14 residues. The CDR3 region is CASRLMLAANEQFF. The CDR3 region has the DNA TGTGCCAGCAGATTAATGCTAGCGGCCAATGAGCAGTTCTTC.

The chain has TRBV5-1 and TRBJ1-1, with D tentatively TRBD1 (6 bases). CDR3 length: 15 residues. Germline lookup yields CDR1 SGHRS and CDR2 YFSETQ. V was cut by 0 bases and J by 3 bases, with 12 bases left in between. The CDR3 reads CASSLGGGWDTEAFF. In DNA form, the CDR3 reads TGCGCCAGCAGCTTGGGCGGGGGCTGGGACACTGAAGCTTTCTTT.

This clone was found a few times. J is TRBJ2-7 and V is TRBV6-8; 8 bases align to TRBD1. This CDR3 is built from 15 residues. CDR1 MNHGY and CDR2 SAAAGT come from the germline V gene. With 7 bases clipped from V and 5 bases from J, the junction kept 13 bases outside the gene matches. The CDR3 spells CASINPDRVTHEQYF. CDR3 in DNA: TGTGCCAGCATCAACCCGGACAGGGTTACCCACGAGCAGTACTTC.

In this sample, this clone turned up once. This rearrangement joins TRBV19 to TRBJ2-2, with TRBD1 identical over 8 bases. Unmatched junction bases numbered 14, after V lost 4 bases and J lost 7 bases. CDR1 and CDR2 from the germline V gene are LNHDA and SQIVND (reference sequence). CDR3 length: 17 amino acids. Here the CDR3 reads CASSKSIGQGAHGELFF. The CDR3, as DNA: TGTGCCAGTAGTAAATCGATCGGTCAGGGGGCCCACGGGGAGCTGTTTTTT.

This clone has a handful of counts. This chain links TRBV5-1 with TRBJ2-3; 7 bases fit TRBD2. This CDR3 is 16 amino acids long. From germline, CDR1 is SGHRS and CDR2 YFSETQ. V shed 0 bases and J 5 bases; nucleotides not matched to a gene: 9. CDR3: CASSLVWGRAGDTQYF. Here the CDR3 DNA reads TGCGCCAGCAGCTTGGTTTGGGGGAGGGCCGGAGATACGCAGTATTTT.

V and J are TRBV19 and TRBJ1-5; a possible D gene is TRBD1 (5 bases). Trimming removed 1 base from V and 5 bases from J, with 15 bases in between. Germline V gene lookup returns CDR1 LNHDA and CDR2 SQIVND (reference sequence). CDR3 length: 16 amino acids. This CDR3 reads CASSIVGQGYYQPQHF. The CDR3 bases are TGTGCCAGTAGTATAGTGGGCCAGGGTTACTATCAGCCCCAGCATTTT. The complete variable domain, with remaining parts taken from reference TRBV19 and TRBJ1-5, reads DGGITQSPKYLFRKEGQNVTLSCEQNLNHDAMYWYRQDPGQGLRLIYYSQIVNDFQKGDIAEGYSVSREKKESFPLTVTSAQKNPTAFYLCASSIVGQGYYQPQHFGDGTRLSIL.

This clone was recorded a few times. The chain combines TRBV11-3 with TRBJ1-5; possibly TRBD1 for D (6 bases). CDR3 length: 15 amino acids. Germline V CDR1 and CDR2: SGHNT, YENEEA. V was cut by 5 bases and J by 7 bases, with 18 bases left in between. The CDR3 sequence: CASSLGGSGGQPQHF. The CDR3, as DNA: TGTGCCAGCAGCCTAGGGGGGAGCGGCGGGCAGCCCCAGCATTTT. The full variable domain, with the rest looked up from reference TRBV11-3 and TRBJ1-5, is EAGVVQSPRYKIIEKKQPVAFWCNPISGHNTLYWYLQNLGQGPELLIRYENEEAVDDSQLPKDRFSAERLKGVDSTLKIQPAELGDSAVYLCASSLGGSGGQPQHFGDGTRLSIL.

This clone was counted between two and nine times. CDR3 in DNA: TGTGCCAGCTCACCAGCTTCAGGACAGCGAGAGGGAAAACTGTTTTTT. Protein product: CASSPASGQREGKLFF. The rearrangement joins TRBV18 to TRBJ1-4; maybe TRBD1 (6 bases). This CDR3 is 16 amino acids long. Per germline, CDR1 KGHSH and CDR2 LQKENI. V shed 2 bases and J shed 10 bases, with 20 bases lying between them.

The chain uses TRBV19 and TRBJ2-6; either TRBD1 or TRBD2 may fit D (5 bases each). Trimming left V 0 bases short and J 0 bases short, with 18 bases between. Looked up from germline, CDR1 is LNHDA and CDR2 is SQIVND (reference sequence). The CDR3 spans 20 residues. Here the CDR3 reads CASSIEVFSGSPSGANVLTF. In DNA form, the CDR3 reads TGTGCCAGTAGTATAGAGGTATTTTCAGGGAGCCCCTCTGGGGCCAACGTCCTGACTTTC.

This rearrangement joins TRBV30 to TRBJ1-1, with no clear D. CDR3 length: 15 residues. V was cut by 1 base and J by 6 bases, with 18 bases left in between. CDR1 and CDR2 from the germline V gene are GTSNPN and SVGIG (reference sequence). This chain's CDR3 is CAWSGGEENAAEAFF. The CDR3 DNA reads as TGTGCCTGGAGTGGGGGTGAGGAAAATGCGGCTGAAGCTTTCTTT.

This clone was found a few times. The DNA for the CDR3 is TGTGCCAGCAGCCAAGGAGTTCGCGCGGGAGGGCCGTTAGATACGCAGTATTTT. Translation: CASSQGVRAGGPLDTQYF. The rearrangement links TRBV7-5 to TRBJ2-3; no check of the table's D call, TRBD2, against the DNA was made. TRBV7-5 is assigned pseudogene status. CDR3 length: 18 residues.

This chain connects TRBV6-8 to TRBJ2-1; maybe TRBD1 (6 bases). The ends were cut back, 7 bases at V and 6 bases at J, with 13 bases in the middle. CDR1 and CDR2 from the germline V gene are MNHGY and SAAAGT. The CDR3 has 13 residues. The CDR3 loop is CASTQTGRNEQFF. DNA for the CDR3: TGTGCCAGCACTCAAACAGGGCGCAATGAGCAGTTCTTC.

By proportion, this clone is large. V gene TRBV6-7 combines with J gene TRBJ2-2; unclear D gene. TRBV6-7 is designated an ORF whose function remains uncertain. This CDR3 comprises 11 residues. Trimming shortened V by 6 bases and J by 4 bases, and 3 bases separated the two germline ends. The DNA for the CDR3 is TGTGCCAGCAGAACCACCGGGGAGCTGTTTTTT. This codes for CASRTTGELFF.